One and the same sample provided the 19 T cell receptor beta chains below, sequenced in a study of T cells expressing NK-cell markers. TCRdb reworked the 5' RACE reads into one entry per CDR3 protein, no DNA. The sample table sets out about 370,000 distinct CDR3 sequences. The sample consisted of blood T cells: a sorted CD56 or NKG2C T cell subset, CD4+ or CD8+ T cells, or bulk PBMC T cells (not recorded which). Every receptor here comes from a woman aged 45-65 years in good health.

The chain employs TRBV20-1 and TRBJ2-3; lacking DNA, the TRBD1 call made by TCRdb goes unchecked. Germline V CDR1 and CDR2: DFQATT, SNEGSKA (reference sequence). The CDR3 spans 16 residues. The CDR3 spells CSAGGTFGEGTDTQYF.

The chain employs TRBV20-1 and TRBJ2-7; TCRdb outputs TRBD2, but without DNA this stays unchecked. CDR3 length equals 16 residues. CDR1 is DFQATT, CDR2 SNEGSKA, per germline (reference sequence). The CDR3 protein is CSASPLLASGKGEQYF.

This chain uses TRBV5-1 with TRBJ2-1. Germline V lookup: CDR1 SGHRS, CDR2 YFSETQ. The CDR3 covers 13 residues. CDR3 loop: CASSWGRNGEQFF.

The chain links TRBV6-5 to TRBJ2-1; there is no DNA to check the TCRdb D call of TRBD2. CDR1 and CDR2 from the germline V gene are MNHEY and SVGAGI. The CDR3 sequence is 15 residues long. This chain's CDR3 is CASSYRLAGVNEQFF.

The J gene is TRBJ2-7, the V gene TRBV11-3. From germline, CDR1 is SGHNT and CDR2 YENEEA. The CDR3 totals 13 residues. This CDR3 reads CASSFGESYEQYF.

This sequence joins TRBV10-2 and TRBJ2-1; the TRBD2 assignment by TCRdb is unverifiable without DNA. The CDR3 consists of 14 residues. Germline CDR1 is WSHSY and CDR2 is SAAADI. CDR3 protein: CASNSYGSYNEQFF.

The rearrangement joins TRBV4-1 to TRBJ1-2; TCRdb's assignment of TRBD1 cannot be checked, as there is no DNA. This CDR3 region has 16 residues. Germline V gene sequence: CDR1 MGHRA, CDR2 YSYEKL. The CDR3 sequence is CASSQGDRVRLYGYTF.

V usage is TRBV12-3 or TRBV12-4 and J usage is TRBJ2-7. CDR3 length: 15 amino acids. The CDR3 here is CASSSTSPGPYEQYF.

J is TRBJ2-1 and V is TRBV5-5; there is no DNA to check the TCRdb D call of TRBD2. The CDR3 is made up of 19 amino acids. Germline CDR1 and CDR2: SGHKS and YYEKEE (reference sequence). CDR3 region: CASSLARVSGLAGTNEQFF.

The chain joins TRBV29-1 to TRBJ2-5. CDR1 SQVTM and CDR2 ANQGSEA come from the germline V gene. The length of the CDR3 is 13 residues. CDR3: CSVRRGLLETQYF.

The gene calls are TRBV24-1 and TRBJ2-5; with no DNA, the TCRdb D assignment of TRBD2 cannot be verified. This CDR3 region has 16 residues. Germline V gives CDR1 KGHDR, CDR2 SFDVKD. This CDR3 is CATSGKTGLKQETQYF.

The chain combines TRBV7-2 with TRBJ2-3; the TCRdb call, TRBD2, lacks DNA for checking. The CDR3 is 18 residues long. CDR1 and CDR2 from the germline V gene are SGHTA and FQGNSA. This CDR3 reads CASSLAAGGPRGADTQYF.

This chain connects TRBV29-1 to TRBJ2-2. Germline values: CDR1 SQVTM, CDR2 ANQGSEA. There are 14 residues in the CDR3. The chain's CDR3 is CSVDGSSNTGELFF.

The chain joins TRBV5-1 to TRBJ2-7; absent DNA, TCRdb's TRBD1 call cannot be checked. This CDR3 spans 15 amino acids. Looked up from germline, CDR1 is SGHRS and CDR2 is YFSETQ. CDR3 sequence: CASSSTDRGGTEQYF.

CDR3 sequence reads: CASREIERTANTGELFF. The chain carries TRBV2 and TRBJ2-2; the D call from TCRdb, TRBD1, cannot be confirmed without DNA. Germline CDR1 and CDR2: SNHLY and FYNNEI. The CDR3 runs to 17 residues.

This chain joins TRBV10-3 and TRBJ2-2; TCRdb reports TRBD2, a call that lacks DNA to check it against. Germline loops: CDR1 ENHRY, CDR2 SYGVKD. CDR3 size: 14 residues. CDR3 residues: CAIRPGLDTGELFF.

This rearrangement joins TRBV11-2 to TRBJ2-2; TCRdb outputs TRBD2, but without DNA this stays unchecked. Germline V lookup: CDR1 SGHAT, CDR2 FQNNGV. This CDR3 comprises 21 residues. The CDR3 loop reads CASSYIGDRVASGRVSGELFF.

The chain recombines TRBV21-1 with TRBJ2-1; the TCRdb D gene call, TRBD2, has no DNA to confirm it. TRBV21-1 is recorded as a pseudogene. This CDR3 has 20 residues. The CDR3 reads CASSKGNVRATSGRNNEQFF.

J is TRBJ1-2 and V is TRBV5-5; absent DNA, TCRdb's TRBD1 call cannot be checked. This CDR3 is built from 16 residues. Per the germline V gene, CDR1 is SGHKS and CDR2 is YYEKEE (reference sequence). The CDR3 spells CASSSVPGQGTYGYTF.